The T cell receptor (beta chain) under discussion was sequenced for a study of T-cell memory formation after mild COVID-19. Study-wide results and limits: Cross-reactive memory seemingly joined, as some responding clones were found in pre-infection memory. Most CD4+ clones that shrank were in CM and EM, while CD8+ ones turned up in EMRA.

TCRdb re-called the 5' RACE reads with MiXCR, one entry per CDR3 protein. The data contain more than 300,000 distinct CDR3 sequences, roughly 19% of them seen just once; the ten biggest clones take up around 23%. Germline values: CDR1 KGHSH, CDR2 LQKENI. V lost 2 bases and J 4 bases, leaving 5 bases between the germline ends. The CDR3 extends over 13 amino acids. This clonotype was counted many times. The antigen remains unidentified. The sample was PBMCs or a T cell subset sorted from them (not recorded which). V gene TRBV18 combines with J gene TRBJ1-4, with no clear D. The TCR sequence derives from a man between 18 and 35 years old who had mild COVID-19 (a few samples of this study predate the infection). Cell type and time point are not known. CDR3 region: CASSPNSNEKLFF. The CDR3 DNA sequence: TGTGCCAGCTCACCAAACAGTAATGAAAAACTGTTTTTT. The variable domain in full, with the rest retrieved from reference TRBV18 and TRBJ1-4, is NAGVMQNPRHLVRRRGQEARLRCSPMKGHSHVYWYRQLPEEGLKFMVYLQKENIIDESGMPKERFSAEFPKEGPSILRIQQVVRGDSAAYFCASSPNSNEKLFFGSGTQLSVL.